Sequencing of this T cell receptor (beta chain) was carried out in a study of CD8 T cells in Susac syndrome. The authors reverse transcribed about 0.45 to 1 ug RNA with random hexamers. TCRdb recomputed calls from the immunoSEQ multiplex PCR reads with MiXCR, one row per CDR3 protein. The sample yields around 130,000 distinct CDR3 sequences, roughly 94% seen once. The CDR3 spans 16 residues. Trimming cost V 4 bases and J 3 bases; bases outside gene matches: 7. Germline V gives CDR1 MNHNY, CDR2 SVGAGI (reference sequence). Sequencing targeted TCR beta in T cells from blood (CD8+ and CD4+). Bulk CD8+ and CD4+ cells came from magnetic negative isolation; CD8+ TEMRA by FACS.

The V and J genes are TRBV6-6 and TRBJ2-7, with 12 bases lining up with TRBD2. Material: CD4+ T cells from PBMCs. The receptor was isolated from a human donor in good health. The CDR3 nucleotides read TGTGCCAGCAGTTCCCCCCGACTAGCGGGAGTCTACGAGCAGTACTTC. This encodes CASSSPRLAGVYEQYF.